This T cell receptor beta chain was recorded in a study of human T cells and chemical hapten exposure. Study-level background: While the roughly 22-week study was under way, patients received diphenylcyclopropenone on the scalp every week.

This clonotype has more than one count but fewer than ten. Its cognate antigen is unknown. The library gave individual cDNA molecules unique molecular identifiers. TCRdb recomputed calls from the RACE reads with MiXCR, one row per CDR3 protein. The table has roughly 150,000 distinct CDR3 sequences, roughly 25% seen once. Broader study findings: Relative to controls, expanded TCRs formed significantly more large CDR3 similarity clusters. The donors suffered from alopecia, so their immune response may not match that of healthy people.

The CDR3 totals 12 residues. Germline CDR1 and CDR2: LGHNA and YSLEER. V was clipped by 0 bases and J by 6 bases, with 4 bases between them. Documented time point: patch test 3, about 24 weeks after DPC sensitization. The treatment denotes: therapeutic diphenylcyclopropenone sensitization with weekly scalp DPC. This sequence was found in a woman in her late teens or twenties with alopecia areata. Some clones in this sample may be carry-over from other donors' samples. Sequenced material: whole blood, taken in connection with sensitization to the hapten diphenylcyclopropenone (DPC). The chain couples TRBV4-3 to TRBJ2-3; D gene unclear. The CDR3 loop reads CASSQEGDTQYF. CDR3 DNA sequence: TGCGCCAGCAGCCAAGAGGGGGATACGCAGTATTTT.